This T cell receptor beta chain appears in the sequencing data of a study of T cell responses to AZD1222 COVID-19 vaccine. A note on this clone: What it binds is unknown.

General study findings and limits: The study identified only six AZD1222 recipients as seropositive at baseline.

CDR1 is MNHEY, CDR2 SMNVEV, per germline (reference sequence). The CDR3 loop spans 16 amino acids. Trimming removed 6 bases from V and 3 bases from J; junction bases left unmatched: 8. The data were produced by immunoSEQ multiplex PCR, yet TCRdb's version contains in-frame clones alone and is incomplete. The table includes more than 140,000 clones, under 95% detected once. The receptor comes from an adult in good health. The sample was peripheral blood, taken on day 0 of AZD1222 vaccination. This chain links TRBV27 with TRBJ2-2; 9 bases match TRBD2. CDR3 nucleotides: TGTGCCAGCAGGCCTAGCGGGATTTTGGACACCGGGGAGCTGTTTTTT. Protein: CASRPSGILDTGELFF.